Shown below are 14 T cell receptor beta chains from a single sample sequenced in a study of T-cell memory formation after mild COVID-19. TCRdb ran MiXCR on the 5' RACE reads and lists one entry per CDR3 protein. The sample records hundreds of thousands of distinct CDR3 sequences, about a sixth being singletons. Sequenced input: PBMCs or a T cell subset sorted from them (not recorded which). These receptors were obtained from an adult woman who had mild COVID-19 (a few samples of this study predate the infection). Cell type and time point are not known.

This clonotype appeared a few times. The chain couples TRBV6-5 to TRBJ2-7; perhaps TRBD1 as D (5 bases). Per the germline V gene, CDR1 is MNHEY and CDR2 is SVGAGI. There are 16 residues in the CDR3. Trimming left V 5 bases short and J 2 bases short, with 19 bases between. This CDR3 is CASSRSLLQVAYEQYF. The CDR3 region has the DNA TGTGCCAGCAGTAGGAGTCTCTTACAGGTCGCCTACGAGCAGTACTTC.

This chain joins TRBV12-3 or TRBV12-4 and TRBJ2-5, with 9 bases identical to TRBD1. The CDR3 runs to 14 residues. The ends lost 4 bases at V and 5 bases at J; junction bases unmatched: 5. The CDR3 protein is CASSWTGARETQYF. The CDR3 nucleotides read TGTGCCAGCAGTTGGACAGGGGCTCGGGAGACCCAGTACTTC.

This clonotype was counted between two and nine times. This rearrangement joins TRBV20-1 to TRBJ2-5, with D unclear. Per germline, CDR1 DFQATT and CDR2 SNEGSKA (reference sequence). The CDR3 sequence is 15 residues long. V lost 0 bases to trimming and J lost 0 bases, with 11 bases between them. The DNA of the CDR3 is TGCAGTGCTAGAGATCGAGGATGGTACCAAGAGACCCAGTACTTC. It codes for CSARDRGWYQETQYF.

The chain employs TRBV7-2 and TRBJ2-5; D not resolved. Germline CDR1 SGHTA, CDR2 FQGNSA. V dropped 0 bases and J dropped 5 bases, with 10 bases sitting between them. This CDR3 has 14 residues. In nucleotides, the CDR3 is TGTGCCAGCAGCTTAGCGGGCTTTGGGGAGACCCAGTACTTC. Encoded protein: CASSLAGFGETQYF.

This clonotype was recorded many times. The chain recombines TRBV5-6 with TRBJ2-3, with D possibly being TRBD2 (6 bases). V was cut by 5 bases and J by 2 bases, with 12 bases left in between. CDR1 is SGHDT, CDR2 YYEEEE, per germline. This CDR3 has 14 amino acids. The CDR3, as DNA: TGTGCCAGCAGGTCGGGACTTTTCACAGATACGCAGTATTTT. It is translated as CASRSGLFTDTQYF.

The gene calls are TRBV29-1 and TRBJ1-1; no definite D call. Germline CDR1 SQVTM, CDR2 ANQGSEA. V was pared by 3 bases and J by 2 bases, with 10 bases between. CDR3 length: 13 residues. CDR3 DNA: TGCAGCGTTGAGGCCGCCATAAACACTGAAGCTTTCTTT. Residues: CSVEAAINTEAFF.

This clonotype has more than one count but fewer than ten. The chain joins TRBV7-3 to TRBJ2-6; D gene unclear. Germline-derived CDR1 and CDR2 are SGHTA and FQGTGA. V lost 1 base, J lost 0 bases, and 13 bases lay in between. This CDR3 is 18 amino acids long. CDR3 DNA: TGTGCCAGCAGCTTAAACTGGCGAGCTAGCTCTGGGGCCAACGTCCTGACTTTC. This translates into CASSLNWRASSGANVLTF.

The chain employs TRBV2 and TRBJ2-7, with D perhaps TRBD1 (6 bases). The CDR3 totals 15 residues. Germline V gene lookup returns CDR1 SNHLY and CDR2 FYNNEI. Trimming stripped 2 bases from V and 6 bases from J, with 17 bases between. CDR3 coding DNA: TGTGCCAGCAGTGAACCGTCAGAGGGGGAGTTCGAGCAGTACTTC. Translated, it gives CASSEPSEGEFEQYF.

This clonotype has only a few counts. The V and J genes are TRBV20-1 and TRBJ2-3; the D gene could be TRBD1 or TRBD2 (5 bases each). Trimming left V 6 bases short and J 0 bases short, with 10 bases between. CDR1 is DFQATT and CDR2 is SNEGSKA in the germline V gene (reference sequence). The CDR3 is made up of 13 amino acids. Written as DNA, the CDR3 is TGCAGTGCGAGGGACCTTAGCACAGATACGCAGTATTTT. Translation: CSARDLSTDTQYF.

CDR3 DNA: TGCAGCGTTGACCCCCGACAGGGCATGGTCGATTCTGAAGCTTTCTTT. This translates into CSVDPRQGMVDSEAFF. This rearrangement joins TRBV29-1 to TRBJ1-1, with 7 bases fitting TRBD1. The junction had 16 bases not matched to a gene; V was cut back by 3 bases and J by 6 bases. CDR3 size: 16 residues. Germline V CDR1 and CDR2: SQVTM, ANQGSEA.

This clonotype has only a few counts. The chain couples TRBV5-1 to TRBJ2-7, with 7 bases aligning to TRBD1. Germline V gene data show CDR1 as SGHRS and CDR2 as YFSETQ. The CDR3 has 15 residues. V gave up 2 bases and J gave up 4 bases; unmatched junction bases: 9. DNA for the CDR3: TGCGCCAGCAGCTTTCAGGGGGAGTCGGATTACGAGCAGTACTTC. Its translation: CASSFQGESDYEQYF.

The V gene is TRBV5-1, the J gene TRBJ2-7; possibly TRBD1 for D (5 bases). V lost 2 bases and J lost 3, with 15 bases in between. The CDR3 spans 15 residues. The V gene's germline CDR1 is SGHRS and CDR2 YFSETQ. CDR3 residues: CASSFQGSVNYEQYF. The CDR3, as DNA: TGCGCCAGCAGCTTCCAGGGCTCCGTTAACTACGAGCAGTACTTC. The variable domain in full, completed from reference TRBV5-1 and TRBJ2-7, reads KAGVTQTPRYLIKTRGQQVTLSCSPISGHRSVSWYQQTPGQGLQFLFEYFSETQRNKGNFPGRFSGRQFSNSRSEMNVSTLELGDSALYLCASSFQGSVNYEQYFGPGTRLTVT.

V and J are TRBV29-1 and TRBJ1-5; D not certain. The V end lost 4 bases, the J end lost 0 bases, and 7 bases lay between the germline ends. This CDR3 is built from 13 residues. Germline lookup yields CDR1 SQVTM and CDR2 ANQGSEA. The CDR3 sequence is CSVVENSNQPQHF. The CDR3 DNA reads TGCAGCGTTGTGGAGAATAGCAATCAGCCCCAGCATTTT.

A few counts support this clonotype. The rearrangement uses TRBV3-1 and TRBJ1-2; maybe TRBD1 (5 bases). Germline values: CDR1 LGHDT, CDR2 YNNKEL (reference sequence). Trimming removed 2 bases from V and 5 bases from J, with 21 bases in between. CDR3 length equals 17 residues. The CDR3 protein is CASSQFPRQGTKYGYTF. The CDR3 DNA sequence: TGTGCCAGCAGCCAATTCCCCCGTCAGGGAACCAAATATGGCTACACCTTC.